This record concerns one T cell receptor beta chain sequence. Antigen specificity is unknown. This entry is derived from a study of response to subunit inactivated influenza vaccine. The study, taken as a whole, reports: Authors suggested each seasonal flu vaccination may recruit only limited numbers of new T cells.

V lost 5 bases and J lost 10, with 15 bases in between. CDR1 is MNHEY, CDR2 SMNVEV, per germline (reference sequence). This CDR3 comprises 13 residues. TCRdb re-called the RT-PCR reads with MiXCR, one entry per CDR3 protein. The sample lists around 530,000 distinct CDR3 sequences; approximately 15% were seen once. Sample: CD4+ T cells sorted from PBMCs, taken around 25 months after vaccination. The J gene is TRBJ2-1, the V gene TRBV27, with D perhaps TRBD2 (6 bases). The sequence derives from a man aged 50-75 years who received an inactivated influenza vaccine. The CDR3 bases are TGTGCCAGCAGTCCCAGGGTAGCGGTCGAGCAGTTCTTC. Protein product: CASSPRVAVEQFF.